This passage covers 2 T cell receptor beta chains from one sample sequenced in a study of regulatory T cells in long-lasting Graves disease. Libraries of TCR beta came from iRepertoire HTBI primers plus Arm-PCR of CDR3 regions. TCRdb independently ran MiXCR on the multiplex PCR reads; one entry per CDR3 protein. The repertoire holds 400,000 to 550,000 distinct CDR3 sequences, with around 17% as singletons. The time point here: newly diagnosed GD, antithyroid drugs for less than 3 months. PBMCs were the source of the RNA used for TCR sequencing. This sample was shared with a second study, whose subject was T cells in Graves' hyperthyroidism and ophthalmopathy.

The source material was peripheral blood mononuclear cells (PBMCs), sampled at new diagnosis, from a patient treated with antithyroid drugs. Receptors originate from a woman younger than 30 with Graves disease.

A few counts support this clonotype. The chain couples TRBV20-1 to TRBJ1-4; perhaps TRBD1 as D (6 bases). The V and J ends lost 0 bases and 8 bases respectively, with 16 bases between them. The CDR3 has 15 amino acids. CDR1 DFQATT and CDR2 SNEGSKA come from the germline V gene (reference sequence). The CDR3 DNA sequence: TGCAGTGCTAGAGATCCCAGGGGAGGTGGAGAAAAACTGTTTTTT. Its translation is CSARDPRGGGEKLFF.

This clonotype was counted ten times or more. The chain employs TRBV6-2 or TRBV6-3 and TRBJ2-1, with TRBD2 identical over 12 bases. Germline V lookup: CDR1 MNHEY, CDR2 SVGEGT. The length of the CDR3 is 19 residues. V gave up 2 bases and J gave up 5 bases; unmatched junction bases: 13. CDR3 DNA: TGTGCCAGCAGTTACCCAGGACTAGCGGGACCCAACCACAACAATGAGCAGTTCTTC. As protein: CASSYPGLAGPNHNNEQFF.